The clone carrying this T cell receptor (beta chain) showed up many times. Its antigen is as yet unknown. The data were taken from a study of blood T cells in healthy people across ages. Study observations and caveats: Versus aged donors, long-lived donors had higher diversity and more naive CD4+ cells.

This CDR3 spans 16 amino acids. The ends lost 4 bases at V and 4 bases at J; junction bases unmatched: 9. Isolation per sample recovered at least 6 million PBMCs. Together with a sample-barcoded 5' primer, a J-beta primer mix was included in a second PCR lasting about 7 to 11 cycles. TCRdb reprocessed the 5' RACE reads via MiXCR and lists one record per CDR3 protein. The profile shows about 640,000 distinct CDR3 sequences, about 30% of them singletons. The source of this sequence is an elderly woman in good health. The chain links TRBV12-3 or TRBV12-4 to TRBJ2-1, with 8 bases lining up with TRBD1. The sample taken for sequencing was blood. The CDR3 reads CASSSAGTGVYNEQFF. The CDR3 DNA is TGTGCCAGCAGTTCAGCCGGGACAGGAGTATACAATGAGCAGTTCTTC.